The 5 T cell receptor beta chains presented below share a single source sample, sequenced in a study of blood T cell repertoires in COVID-19. TCRdb's table, derived via immunoSEQ multiplex PCR, lists solely in-frame clones and lacks some. The sample carries more than 75,000 clones, around 88% recorded once. The sequencing input was peripheral blood. These receptor sequences come from a man older than 75 with active or convalescent COVID-19.

The V call is TRBV7-6, the J call TRBJ2-1, with D perhaps matching TRBD2 (5 bases). Between the trimmed V and J ends, which lost 1 base and 9 bases, there was a span of 16 bases. From germline, CDR1 is SGHVS and CDR2 FNYEAQ. The CDR3 covers 15 residues. CDR3 in DNA: TGTGCCAGCAGCTTAGTACCGGACTCTACAAGTGAGCAGTTCTTC. This codes for CASSLVPDSTSEQFF.

This clone was observed once. J is TRBJ2-5 and V is TRBV5-4; 9 nucleotides agree with TRBD1. Losses at the gene ends were 3 bases for V and 5 bases for J; bases not matched to a gene: 8. Germline CDR1 SGHNT, CDR2 YYREEE (reference sequence). This CDR3 contains 15 residues. As DNA, the CDR3 is TGTGCCAGCAGCTCCACAGGGGGCAGGGGGGAGACCCAGTACTTC. Its translation: CASSSTGGRGETQYF.

The V gene is TRBV7-8, the J gene TRBJ1-1; the D is unclear. The CDR3 runs 11 residues. Germline V gene sequence: CDR1 SGHVS, CDR2 FQNEAQ. V shed 5 bases and J shed 7 bases, with 8 bases lying between them. The CDR3 nucleotides are TGTGCCAGCAGCCCAGTAAGTGAAGCTTTCTTT. Residues: CASSPVSEAFF.

This clone appeared a single time. The chain combines TRBV5-1 with TRBJ1-1; D is unresolved. CDR1 is SGHRS and CDR2 is YFSETQ in the germline V gene. V was cut by 4 bases and J by 2 bases, with 12 bases left in between. The CDR3 runs 14 residues. CDR3 in DNA: TGCGCCAGCAGCCCAGACGGACTAAACACTGAAGCTTTCTTT. The encoded protein is CASSPDGLNTEAFF.

The rearrangement uses TRBV7-2 and TRBJ2-6; no definite D call. Germline values: CDR1 SGHTA, CDR2 FQGNSA. The CDR3 has 17 residues. V gave up 2 bases and J gave up 2 bases, with 13 bases separating them. The CDR3, as DNA: TGTGCCAGCAGCTTAAACCCTACAGTCACTGGGGCCAACGTCCTGACTTTC. It specifies CASSLNPTVTGANVLTF.